The sample holds a few counts of the clone carrying this T cell receptor beta chain. The data are from a study of blood T cells in healthy people across ages. Primed by a sample-barcoded 5' primer and a J-beta primer mix, a second PCR proceeded for 7 to 11 cycles. TCRdb ran MiXCR on the 5' RACE reads and lists one entry per CDR3 protein. Of 1.5 million to 2 million distinct CDR3 sequences in the sample, 28% were seen once. Germline V lookup: CDR1 KGHDR, CDR2 SFDVKD. There are 13 residues in the CDR3. V lost 2 bases and J 6 bases, leaving 8 bases between the germline ends. The source is a woman in her twenties or thirties in good health. The genes are TRBV24-1 and TRBJ2-3, with D unclear. Source material: blood. CDR3 in DNA: TGTGCCACCAGTGATTCCCCCGGGGATACGCAGTATTTT. Translating gives CATSDSPGDTQYF.